This record covers a single T cell receptor beta chain. The participants were between roughly 18 and 100 years old and came from under 25 US areas. The study assigned cohorts using participant-reported clinical history. These data come from a study of blood T cell repertoires in COVID-19. Whole-study context: Sites in the United States, Italy and Spain provided acute and convalescent COVID-19 samples.

Trimming stripped 0 bases from V and 0 bases from J, with 16 bases between. Looked up from germline, CDR1 is LGHDT and CDR2 is YNNKEL (reference sequence). This CDR3 spans 18 amino acids. Under the authors' procedure: Reference gene primer amplification gave nucleated cell count estimates. Sequencing used immunoSEQ multiplex PCR; TCRdb keeps in-frame clones, though not all of them. V and J calls and clone size are given by that table; D and trimming were obtained from the DNA. The sample has 190,000 or so clones, around 89% seen once. V gene TRBV3-1 (or the pseudogene TRBV3-2) combines with J gene TRBJ2-3; D is possibly TRBD2 (6 bases). Sequencing used PBMCs or T cells enriched from blood (not recorded which). This TCR derives from a man aged 30 to 39 who had recovered from COVID-19. The CDR3 loop is CASSQDTSGLVSTDTQYF. DNA for the CDR3: TGTGCCAGCAGCCAAGATACATCGGGACTGGTGAGCACAGATACGCAGTATTTT.